A selection of T cell receptor beta chains follows, all from one sample in a study of beta chain features in type 1 diabetes. Repertoires were generated with immunoSEQ multiplex PCR, while TCRdb's copy carries only in-frame clones and drops some. This table holds more than 250,000 clones, approximately 15% found once. Material: naive CD4+ T cells from blood. Receptors originate from a man aged 18 to 30 with type 1 diabetes. Both conserved end residues are part of each CDR3. D genes are given only for firm matches. Clone size, where shown, is once, few, many, or a class for clones that have expanded.

j_gene: TRBJ1-5; d_gene: TRBD1; abundance: few; v_gene: TRBV18; CDR3aa: CASSGQGSQPQHF
j_gene: TRBJ2-1; d_gene: -; abundance: few; v_gene: TRBV7-9; CDR3aa: CASSFPGGGQSSYNEQFF
j_gene: TRBJ1-1; d_gene: -; abundance: few; v_gene: TRBV29-1; CDR3aa: CSVEIVQGRGAFF
j_gene: TRBJ2-4; d_gene: TRBD1; abundance: -; v_gene: TRBV2; CDR3aa: CASRWDRGKNIQYF
j_gene: TRBJ2-5; d_gene: -; abundance: -; v_gene: TRBV29-1; CDR3aa: CSVDRLRDSEETQYF
j_gene: TRBJ1-6; d_gene: -; abundance: -; v_gene: TRBV28; CDR3aa: CASSASGGSSYNSPLHF
j_gene: TRBJ2-1; d_gene: -; abundance: -; v_gene: TRBV5-1; CDR3aa: CASSLPPSDYNEQFF
j_gene: TRBJ1-4; d_gene: -; abundance: few; v_gene: TRBV30; CDR3aa: CAWSVGGGEKLFF
j_gene: TRBJ2-2; d_gene: -; abundance: -; v_gene: TRBV30; CDR3aa: CAWSEVGVGELFF
j_gene: TRBJ1-4; d_gene: -; abundance: few; v_gene: TRBV9; CDR3aa: CASSVDRRNEKLFF
j_gene: TRBJ2-7; d_gene: -; abundance: -; v_gene: TRBV28; CDR3aa: CASSRLNYEQYF
j_gene: TRBJ2-1; d_gene: TRBD1; abundance: -; v_gene: TRBV7-2; CDR3aa: CASSLRSDRGKQFF
j_gene: TRBJ2-7; d_gene: TRBD1; abundance: -; v_gene: TRBV9; CDR3aa: CASSFLGQGPYEQYF
j_gene: TRBJ2-7; d_gene: TRBD2; abundance: -; v_gene: TRBV28; CDR3aa: CASNRAGGPGEQYF
j_gene: TRBJ1-2; d_gene: -; abundance: -; v_gene: TRBV27; CDR3aa: CASSLTNRDNYGYTF
j_gene: TRBJ1-1; d_gene: -; abundance: few; v_gene: TRBV28; CDR3aa: CASSFSHMNTEAFF
j_gene: TRBJ1-4; d_gene: -; abundance: few; v_gene: TRBV7-2; CDR3aa: CASTEVGRDNEKLFF
j_gene: TRBJ2-1; d_gene: TRBD1; abundance: -; v_gene: TRBV15; CDR3aa: CATSSPQGATYNEQFF
j_gene: TRBJ2-3; d_gene: -; abundance: few; v_gene: TRBV29-1; CDR3aa: CSVEGAGSTDTQYF
j_gene: TRBJ2-7; d_gene: TRBD2; abundance: few; v_gene: TRBV9; CDR3aa: CASSPSSGRGHEQYF
j_gene: TRBJ2-1; d_gene: TRBD1; abundance: few; v_gene: TRBV11-2; CDR3aa: CASSWDSYNEQFF
j_gene: TRBJ2-7; d_gene: TRBD2; abundance: -; v_gene: TRBV5-4; CDR3aa: CASSRGLAGEYEQYF
j_gene: TRBJ2-1; d_gene: -; abundance: few; v_gene: TRBV7-8; CDR3aa: CASSLGPGVLNEQFF
j_gene: TRBJ1-2; d_gene: TRBD1; abundance: few; v_gene: TRBV4-2; CDR3aa: CASSQDTGTGGYGYTF
j_gene: TRBJ2-5; d_gene: TRBD2; abundance: few; v_gene: TRBV9; CDR3aa: CASSVGTSVTTQYF
j_gene: TRBJ2-6; d_gene: -; abundance: -; v_gene: TRBV2; CDR3aa: CASSEWGSGLASGANVLTF
j_gene: TRBJ2-4; d_gene: TRBD1; abundance: -; v_gene: TRBV18; CDR3aa: CASSAGQGENIQYF
j_gene: TRBJ2-7; d_gene: -; abundance: -; v_gene: TRBV5-1; CDR3aa: CASSSDSLSSEQYF
j_gene: TRBJ2-1; d_gene: -; abundance: few; v_gene: TRBV30; CDR3aa: CAWSSGGSLYNEQFF
j_gene: TRBJ2-3; d_gene: -; abundance: few; v_gene: TRBV7-9; CDR3aa: CASSLASVTDTQYF
j_gene: TRBJ1-2; d_gene: -; abundance: -; v_gene: TRBV19; CDR3aa: CASGEPQGSGLYGYTF
j_gene: TRBJ2-5; d_gene: TRBD1; abundance: few; v_gene: TRBV6-5; CDR3aa: CATGTGDGETQYF
j_gene: TRBJ2-7; d_gene: -; abundance: -; v_gene: TRBV4-1; CDR3aa: CASSQDRGAGSYEQYF
j_gene: TRBJ2-5; d_gene: -; abundance: -; v_gene: TRBV7-2; CDR3aa: CASSFRGPGAETQYF
j_gene: TRBJ2-7; d_gene: TRBD2; abundance: few; v_gene: TRBV10-3; CDR3aa: CAISRLAGGHEQYF
j_gene: TRBJ2-2; d_gene: -; abundance: few; v_gene: TRBV4-3; CDR3aa: CASSQSPKNTGELFF
j_gene: TRBJ1-6; d_gene: TRBD1; abundance: few; v_gene: TRBV7-8; CDR3aa: CASSTRTGPTGFLHF
j_gene: TRBJ2-2; d_gene: -; abundance: few; v_gene: TRBV5-4; CDR3aa: CALQAEGNTGELFF
j_gene: TRBJ2-7; d_gene: TRBD1; abundance: few; v_gene: TRBV30; CDR3aa: CAWIRTGSFYEQYF
j_gene: TRBJ2-1; d_gene: -; abundance: -; v_gene: TRBV9; CDR3aa: CASSVGAGSFNEQFF
j_gene: TRBJ1-5; d_gene: -; abundance: -; v_gene: TRBV19; CDR3aa: CASSRDPTGIQPQHF
j_gene: TRBJ2-3; d_gene: TRBD1; abundance: few; v_gene: TRBV11-3; CDR3aa: CASSRGTGGGTDTQYF
j_gene: TRBJ2-1; d_gene: -; abundance: many; v_gene: TRBV7-9; CDR3aa: CASSFREISDEQFF
j_gene: TRBJ2-7; d_gene: TRBD1; abundance: -; v_gene: TRBV5-6; CDR3aa: CASTGTGTPYEQYF
j_gene: TRBJ2-3; d_gene: -; abundance: -; v_gene: TRBV4-3; CDR3aa: CASSQDTGKRNTQYF
j_gene: TRBJ1-5; d_gene: TRBD1; abundance: -; v_gene: TRBV28; CDR3aa: CASSPRDRGGQPQHF
j_gene: TRBJ1-5; d_gene: TRBD1; abundance: -; v_gene: TRBV19; CDR3aa: CASSIGQGYRQPQHF
j_gene: TRBJ2-5; d_gene: -; abundance: few; v_gene: TRBV28; CDR3aa: CASSYQYQETQYF
j_gene: TRBJ2-5; d_gene: -; abundance: few; v_gene: TRBV18; CDR3aa: CASSPAAAQETQYF
j_gene: TRBJ2-2; d_gene: -; abundance: -; v_gene: TRBV6-1; CDR3aa: CASSDVAQLFF
j_gene: TRBJ2-1; d_gene: -; abundance: -; v_gene: TRBV5-1; CDR3aa: CASSLGQPNEQFF
j_gene: TRBJ2-4; d_gene: TRBD1; abundance: -; v_gene: TRBV6-6; CDR3aa: CASSYEDRGNIQYF
j_gene: TRBJ2-3; d_gene: TRBD2; abundance: -; v_gene: TRBV14; CDR3aa: CASSPGLAGSDTQYF
j_gene: TRBJ1-1; d_gene: -; abundance: -; v_gene: TRBV18; CDR3aa: CASSPDSLNTEAFF